This T cell receptor beta chain was captured in a study of cytomegalovirus exposure and HLA in healthy donors. Across the study: Genetic ancestry analysis placed over 65% of the approximately 400 donors that were genotyped in the Caucasian-associated cluster.

The study ran its PCR with 60 Vbeta and 13 Jbeta primers. Here immunoSEQ multiplex PCR was the method, and the copy in TCRdb shows in-frame clones only, minus some. The sample lists 150,000 to 200,000 clones, 65% to 70% occurring once. Study conclusions and caveats: The classifier reportedly diagnosed cytomegalovirus status with high specificity and sensitivity.

The table lists this clone with a few counts. Its target is unknown. Among the donors, all were healthy bone marrow donors. CDR1 and CDR2 (germline): SGHRS, YFSETQ. The CDR3 runs to 15 residues. V was trimmed by 0 bases and J by 1 base, leaving 10 bases between them. The gene calls are TRBV5-1 and TRBJ1-1, with a weak D call TRBD1 (5 bases). Sequenced sample: PBMCs. This TCR derives from a man aged 30 to 45 in good health and CMV-seropositive. The DNA for the CDR3 is TGCGCCAGCAGCTTGGCGGGGGGTCCGAACACTGAAGCTTTCTTT. It codes for CASSLAGGPNTEAFF.